Listed below are T cell receptor beta chains from one sample, sequenced in a study of blood T cell repertoires in COVID-19. The method was immunoSEQ multiplex PCR; TCRdb's version includes in-frame clones alone and lacks a portion of them. Altogether hundreds of thousands of clones are present, 86% being singletons, with the ten largest covering around 4.5%. Sample: PBMCs or T cells enriched from blood (not recorded which). These receptors were collected from a woman in her twenties or thirties who had been exposed to COVID-19. The CDR3 runs from the conserved cysteine through the conserved F or W. A D gene is named only where the DNA matches it firmly. Rows may omit the clone size; those that give it use once, few, many or a size class.

size	D	V	J	CDR3	DNA
.	TRBD1	TRBV19	TRBJ1-3	CASSGGKDRGHGIMRNTIYF	TGTGCCAGTAGTGGGGGAAAGGACAGGGGACACGGTATCATGCGAAACACCATATATTTT
.	.	TRBV6-6	TRBJ1-4	CASSYPPQLNEKLFF	TGTGCCAGCAGTTACCCTCCACAGCTTAATGAAAAACTGTTTTTT
once	.	TRBV6-2/TRBV6-3	TRBJ1-5	CASSYSYAIGQPQHF	TGTGCCAGCAGTTACTCGTACGCAATCGGTCAGCCCCAGCATTTT
.	.	TRBV5-1	TRBJ1-2	CASSLARGRYGYTF	TGCGCCAGCAGCTTGGCCAGGGGCCGCTATGGCTACACCTTC
once	.	TRBV30	TRBJ1-5	CAWSVVGASIQPQHF	TGTGCCTGGAGTGTAGTGGGAGCATCAATTCAGCCCCAGCATTTT
.	TRBD2	TRBV3-1/TRBV3-2	TRBJ2-5	CASQPSGGDQETQYF	TGTGCCAGCCAACCTAGCGGGGGGGACCAAGAGACCCAGTACTTC
.	.	TRBV7-2	TRBJ2-5	CASSFAGAETQYF	TGTGCCAGCAGCTTTGCGGGGGCGGAGACCCAGTACTTC
.	.	TRBV7-8	TRBJ1-1	CASSPGGVLGTEAFF	TGTGCCAGCAGCCCCGGGGGGGTTTTGGGGACTGAAGCTTTCTTT
.	.	TRBV29-1	TRBJ1-2	CSVEDLQGGYTF	TGCAGCGTTGAAGATCTTCAGGGGGGCTACACCTTC
few	.	TRBV4-2	TRBJ1-3	CASRALAGFAGNTIYF	TGTGCCAGCAGAGCACTGGCGGGTTTTGCTGGAAACACCATATATTTT
.	.	TRBV10-3	TRBJ1-5	CAISESIYRDGQPQHF	TGTGCCATCAGTGAGTCGATTTACAGGGACGGTCAGCCCCAGCATTTT
.	TRBD2	TRBV30	TRBJ2-7	CAGKLAGGPYEQYF	TGTGCCGGGAAGCTAGCGGGGGGGCCCTACGAGCAGTACTTC
once	TRBD1	TRBV11-3	TRBJ2-7	CASSRTGGSEQYF	TGTGCCAGCAGCCGGACAGGGGGAAGCGAGCAGTACTTC
.	TRBD1	TRBV5-4	TRBJ1-2	CASTRGQGNGYTF	TGTGCCAGCACGCGGGGACAGGGGAATGGCTACACCTTC
once	.	TRBV5-5	TRBJ2-5	CASSSRGAEGTQYF	TGTGCCAGCAGCTCTCGGGGGGCCGAGGGGACCCAGTACTTC
.	.	TRBV19	TRBJ1-6	CASSPRSPPLHF	TGTGCCAGTAGTCCCCGGAGTCCACCCCTCCACTTT
.	.	TRBV27	TRBJ1-2	CASKAGENYGYTF	TGTGCCAGCAAGGCAGGGGAGAACTATGGCTACACCTTC
.	TRBD1	TRBV18	TRBJ2-3	CASSGTALSTDTQYF	TGTGCCAGCTCGGGGACAGCCCTCAGCACAGATACGCAGTATTTT
.	TRBD2	TRBV2	TRBJ2-3	CASSEAGLGTDTQYF	TGTGCCAGCAGTGAAGCGGGACTAGGGACAGATACGCAGTATTTT
.	TRBD1	TRBV5-1	TRBJ2-3	CASSPGQGLGDTQYF	TGCGCCAGCAGCCCGGGACAGGGGTTAGGAGATACGCAGTATTTT
.	TRBD1	TRBV2	TRBJ1-1	CASSRGREAFF	TGTGCCAGCAGCAGGGGGCGGGAAGCTTTCTTT
.	TRBD1	TRBV9	TRBJ2-1	CASSTSGGVRNEQFF	TGTGCCAGCAGCACCTCAGGGGGTGTTCGTAATGAGCAGTTCTTC
few	TRBD2	TRBV19	TRBJ2-3	CASSKKTSGSTDTQYF	TGTGCCAGTAGTAAGAAGACTAGCGGAAGCACAGATACGCAGTATTTT
.	.	TRBV7-8	TRBJ1-1	CASSLEQVWNTEAFF	TGTGCCAGCAGCTTAGAACAGGTTTGGAACACTGAAGCTTTCTTT
.	.	TRBV2	TRBJ1-3	CASSEGRDAGNTIYF	TGTGCCAGCAGTGAAGGGAGGGATGCAGGAAACACCATATATTTT
.	.	TRBV2	TRBJ1-6	CASSDRRGGYNSPLHF	TGTGCCAGCAGTGACCGAAGGGGAGGGTATAATTCACCCCTCCACTTT
.	.	TRBV2	TRBJ1-2	CASVGYRVNDYGYTF	TGTGCCAGCGTGGGGTACAGGGTCAATGACTATGGCTACACCTTC
.	.	TRBV10-3	TRBJ2-7	CATQTDSYEQYF	TGTGCCACCCAGACAGACTCCTACGAGCAGTACTTC
few	TRBD1	TRBV12-5	TRBJ1-2	CASGLGQGWYGYTF	TGTGCTAGTGGTTTGGGACAGGGGTGGTATGGCTACACCTTC
.	TRBD1	TRBV2	TRBJ1-5	CASSDRGLWQPQHF	TGTGCCAGCAGCGACAGGGGGCTCTGGCAGCCCCAGCATTTT
.	TRBD1	TRBV5-1	TRBJ1-1	CASSRLGQGLNEAFF	TGCGCCAGCAGCAGATTAGGACAGGGGTTGAATGAAGCTTTCTTT
.	.	TRBV28	TRBJ2-2	CASSFPGNTGELFF	TGTGCCAGCAGTTTTCCGGGGAACACCGGGGAGCTGTTTTTT